A selection of T cell receptor beta chains follows, all from one sample in a study of Graves' ophthalmopathy and Graves' hyperthyroidism. A single record per CDR3 protein comes from TCRdb applying MiXCR to the multiplex PCR reads. The data contain roughly 600,000 distinct CDR3 sequences, less than 45% of them seen just once; the ten biggest clones take up about 4%. The specimen was peripheral blood or thyroid tissue (not recorded which). These receptors were collected from an adult man with Graves' hyperthyroidism. Both conserved end residues are part of each CDR3. A D gene is named only where the DNA matches it firmly. Clone size appears in some rows only: once, few, many, or a class for an expanded clone.

d_gene,abundance,j_gene,v_gene,CDR3nt,CDR3aa
.,.,TRBJ1-1,TRBV10-3,TGTGCCATCAGTGAAAACGGCCTCATGAACACTGAAGCTTTCTTT,CAISENGLMNTEAFF
.,few,TRBJ1-6,TRBV18,TGTGCCAGCTCACTCCTGGACGGTGATAATTCACCCCTCCACTTT,CASSLLDGDNSPLHF
.,.,TRBJ2-5,TRBV24-1,TGTGCCACCAGTGAGGGGGACGCTCGACAATTCTTC,CATSEGDARQFF
.,.,TRBJ2-7,TRBV20-1,TGCAGTGCTATAGGGGTAGCGGATGAGCAGTACTTC,CSAIGVADEQYF
TRBD1,many,TRBJ2-6,TRBV14,TGTGCCAGCAGCCAAGGGGGACAGCGCTCTGGGGCCAACGTCCTGACTTTC,CASSQGGQRSGANVLTF
.,.,TRBJ1-6,TRBV20-1,TGCAGTGCTAGAGACCCGACCGGGGATTCACCCCTCCACTTT,CSARDPTGDSPLHF
.,few,TRBJ2-2,TRBV15,TGTGCCACCAGCAGCTTAGGCACCGGGGAGCTGTTTTTT,CATSSLGTGELFF
.,many,TRBJ1-6,TRBV19,TGTGCCAGTAGTATTGGGCACTTCAATTCACCCCTCCACTTT,CASSIGHFNSPLHF
.,.,TRBJ2-1,TRBV2,TGTGCCAGCAGCCCCGGGCCGGGCGGGGAGCAGTTCTTC,CASSPGPGGEQFF
TRBD1,.,TRBJ2-2,TRBV15,TGTGCCACCAGCAGAGCTCGAGGGACAGGGGTCCCCGGGGAGCTGTTTTTT,CATSRARGTGVPGELFF
.,.,TRBJ2-1,TRBV29-1,TGCAGCGTTAGCGCGGACGTCCGCAATGAGCAGTTCTTC,CSVSADVRNEQFF
.,few,TRBJ2-7,TRBV2,TGTGCCAGCCGTACGGACTCCTACGAGCAGTACTTC,CASRTDSYEQYF
.,few,TRBJ2-3,TRBV2,TGTGCCAGCAGTGATGTCCCAGGGGCAGGGAGCACAGATACGCAGTATTTT,CASSDVPGAGSTDTQYF
TRBD1,.,TRBJ2-7,TRBV10-3,TGTGCCAGCAACCTGGACAGGGGGTATCCCGAGCAGTACTTC,CASNLDRGYPEQYF
.,few,TRBJ2-2,TRBV4-2,TGTGCCAGCAGCCAAGAGACAGCGAACACCGGGGAGCTGTTTTTT,CASSQETANTGELFF
.,.,TRBJ1-1,TRBV7-9,TGCGCCAGCAGCCAACTCGCCGGGGTTGGCTTTGAAGCTTTCTTT,CASSQLAGVGFEAFF
TRBD1,many,TRBJ2-2,TRBV20-1,TGCAGTGCTAGTTCACAGGGGGCCGACACCGGGGAGCTGTTTTTT,CSASSQGADTGELFF
.,many,TRBJ1-2,TRBV20-1,TGCAGTGCTAGCGGGCAGGGGCACTCTAACTATGGCTACACCTTC,CSASGQGHSNYGYTF
.,once,TRBJ2-5,TRBV7-9,TGTGCCAGCAGCTCGTCATACAGGGAAGGAGGGGAGACCCAGTACTTC,CASSSSYREGGETQYF
.,.,TRBJ2-7,TRBV7-2,TGTGCCAGCAGCTTAGTAGGCGGGATCTACGAGCAGTACTTC,CASSLVGGIYEQYF
TRBD1,.,TRBJ1-5,TRBV18,TGTGCCAGCTCGCCCGACAGGGTTGGGCCCCAGCATTTT,CASSPDRVGPQHF
TRBD1,.,TRBJ1-1,TRBV3-1,TGTGCCAGCAGCCGAGCGGGACAGGGCACTGCTGAAGCTTTCTTT,CASSRAGQGTAEAFF
TRBD2,.,TRBJ2-3,TRBV2,TGTGCCAGTCCCGCGGGACTAAGGACGTCGGATACGCAGTATTTT,CASPAGLRTSDTQYF
TRBD1,.,TRBJ2-5,TRBV7-9,TGTGCCAGCAGCTCCGGACAGGGCAGACGGTACTTC,CASSSGQGRRYF
TRBD1,.,TRBJ1-5,TRBV29-1,TGCAGCGTTGAGAGGAAGGGACAGACCTACGAGCATTTT,CSVERKGQTYEHF
TRBD1,.,TRBJ1-6,TRBV2,TGTGCCAGCAGCCACCGGGGGGCACAGGGGCCAATCGGATATTCACCCCTCCACTTT,CASSHRGAQGPIGYSPLHF
.,many,TRBJ2-2,TRBV5-1,TGCGCCAGCAGCTGGCGAGCCACCGGGGAGCTGTTTTTT,CASSWRATGELFF
TRBD1,.,TRBJ2-3,TRBV2,TGTGCCAGTAGTGATCCCCTAAGGGGGCTGGCAGATACGCAGTATTTT,CASSDPLRGLADTQYF
TRBD2,many,TRBJ2-7,TRBV7-9,TGTGCCAGCAGCCCTCGAGGAGCGGGAGACCCCTACGAGCAGTACTTC,CASSPRGAGDPYEQYF
.,.,TRBJ2-6,TRBV29-1,TGCAGCGTTGATCGGGCAGGGGGAGGTGGGGCCAACGTCCTGACTTTC,CSVDRAGGGGANVLTF
TRBD2,many,TRBJ2-7,TRBV5-6,TGTGCCAGCAGCTTCTATAGCGGGAGGGCCTACGAGCAGTACTTC,CASSFYSGRAYEQYF
TRBD2,.,TRBJ2-2,TRBV5-8,TGCGCCAGCAGCCTCATTGGACTAGCGAACACCGGGGAGCTGTTTTTT,CASSLIGLANTGELFF
.,.,TRBJ1-6,TRBV2,TGTGCCAGCAGTGATTCAGCCCTCCACTTT,CASSDSALHF
TRBD1,.,TRBJ2-7,TRBV9,TGTGCCAGCAGCGTAGGGACAGGGGAGTACGAGCAGTACTTC,CASSVGTGEYEQYF
.,few,TRBJ1-5,TRBV7-2,TGTGCCAGCAGCCCACAGAGTTATAGCAATCAGCCCCAGCATTTT,CASSPQSYSNQPQHF
TRBD1,.,TRBJ1-5,TRBV19,TGTGCCAGTAGTGGAGGGACAGGGGGCCGCAATCAGCCCCAGCATTTT,CASSGGTGGRNQPQHF
.,many,TRBJ1-3,TRBV7-2,TGTGCCAGCAGCAGGAGCTCTGGAAACACCATATATTTT,CASSRSSGNTIYF
.,many,TRBJ1-5,TRBV28,TGTGCCAGCAGATCCACGGTCAATCAGCCCCAGCATTTT,CASRSTVNQPQHF
TRBD2,.,TRBJ2-7,TRBV6-6,TGTGCCAGCAGATCCCCCACGACTAGCGGGAAGTACGAGCAGTACTTC,CASRSPTTSGKYEQYF
.,.,TRBJ2-7,TRBV29-1,TGCAGCGGGGAACAGGACTACGAGCAGTACTTC,CSGEQDYEQYF
TRBD1,many,TRBJ1-5,TRBV20-1,TGCAGTGTCGGGACAGGGGTTCAGCCCCAGCATTTT,CSVGTGVQPQHF
TRBD2,.,TRBJ2-1,TRBV20-1,TGCAGTGGAGCGACTAGCGGGGGAAATGAGCAGTTCTTC,CSGATSGGNEQFF
.,many,TRBJ2-7,TRBV20-1,TGCAGTGCTAGAGAGCGGACAGATACTGGCTACGAGCAGTACTTC,CSARERTDTGYEQYF
TRBD1,many,TRBJ1-6,TRBV28,TGTGCCAGCAGTCTTGACAGGGGGCATGGTTCACCCCTCCACTTT,CASSLDRGHGSPLHF
TRBD2,many,TRBJ2-2,TRBV10-3,TGTGCCGCAAGCGGGGAGGTTTCGAACACCGGGGAGCTGTTTTTT,CAASGEVSNTGELFF
.,.,TRBJ1-1,TRBV9,TGTGCCAGCAGCCCGGGTTTCAACACTGAAGCTTTCTTT,CASSPGFNTEAFF
.,few,TRBJ2-2,TRBV7-2,TGTGCCAGCAGCGGGCAGGGGCGCGGCACCGGGGAGCTGTTTTTT,CASSGQGRGTGELFF
.,once,TRBJ1-1,TRBV15,TGTGCCACCAGCAGCTCGACGGGGGACACTGAAGCTTTCTTT,CATSSSTGDTEAFF